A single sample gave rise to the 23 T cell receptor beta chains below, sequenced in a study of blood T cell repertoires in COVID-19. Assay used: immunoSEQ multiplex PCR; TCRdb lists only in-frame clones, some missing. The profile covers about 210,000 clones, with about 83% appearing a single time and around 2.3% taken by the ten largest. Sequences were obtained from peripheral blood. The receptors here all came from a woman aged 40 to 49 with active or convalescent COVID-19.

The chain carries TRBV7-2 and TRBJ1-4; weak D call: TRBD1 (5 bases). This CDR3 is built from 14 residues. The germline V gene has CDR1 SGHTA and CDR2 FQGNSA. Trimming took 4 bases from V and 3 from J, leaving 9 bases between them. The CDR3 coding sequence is TGTGCCAGCAGCTGGGGGGGGTCTAATGAAAAACTGTTTTTT. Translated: CASSWGGSNEKLFF.

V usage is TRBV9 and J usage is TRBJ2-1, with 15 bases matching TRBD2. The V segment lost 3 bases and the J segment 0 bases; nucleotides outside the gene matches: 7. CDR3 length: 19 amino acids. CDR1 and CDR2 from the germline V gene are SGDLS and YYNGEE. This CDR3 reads CASSGEAGLAGGSYNEQFF. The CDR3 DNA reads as TGTGCCAGCAGCGGGGAGGCGGGACTAGCGGGAGGCTCCTACAATGAGCAGTTCTTC.

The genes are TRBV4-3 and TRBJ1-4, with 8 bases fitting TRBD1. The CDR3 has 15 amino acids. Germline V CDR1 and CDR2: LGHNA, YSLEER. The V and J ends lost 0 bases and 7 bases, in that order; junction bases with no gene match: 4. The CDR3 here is CASSQERTGGEKLFF. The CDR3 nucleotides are TGCGCCAGCAGCCAAGAGAGAACAGGGGGTGAAAAACTGTTTTTT.

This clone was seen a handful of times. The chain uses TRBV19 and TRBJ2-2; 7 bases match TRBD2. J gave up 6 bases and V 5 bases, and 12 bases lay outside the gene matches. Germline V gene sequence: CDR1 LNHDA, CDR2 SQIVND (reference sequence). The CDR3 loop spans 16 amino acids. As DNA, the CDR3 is TGTGCCAGTAGTGCCACGGGGACTAAATCCCCCGGGGAGCTGTTTTTT. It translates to CASSATGTKSPGELFF.

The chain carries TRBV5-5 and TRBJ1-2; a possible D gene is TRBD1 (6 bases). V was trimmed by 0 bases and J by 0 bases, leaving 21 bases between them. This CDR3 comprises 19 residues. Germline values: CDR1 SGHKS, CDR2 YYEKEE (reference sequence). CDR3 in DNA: TGTGCCAGCAGCTTGGTCACACAGGGAGTTCTCACTTCTAACTATGGCTACACCTTC. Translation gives CASSLVTQGVLTSNYGYTF.

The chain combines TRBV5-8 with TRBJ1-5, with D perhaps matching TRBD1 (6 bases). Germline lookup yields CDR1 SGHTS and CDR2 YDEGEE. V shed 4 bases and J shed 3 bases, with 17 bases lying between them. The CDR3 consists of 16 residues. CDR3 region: CASSRPLDSYNQPQHF. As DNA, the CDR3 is TGTGCCAGCAGCCGGCCTCTGGACAGCTACAATCAGCCCCAGCATTTT.

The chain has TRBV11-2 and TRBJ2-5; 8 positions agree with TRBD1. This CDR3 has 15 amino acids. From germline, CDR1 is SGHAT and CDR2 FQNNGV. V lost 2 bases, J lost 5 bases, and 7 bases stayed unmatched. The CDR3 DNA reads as TGTGCCAGCAGCTTAACCGCCAGGGGGCTTGAGACCCAGTACTTC. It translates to CASSLTARGLETQYF.

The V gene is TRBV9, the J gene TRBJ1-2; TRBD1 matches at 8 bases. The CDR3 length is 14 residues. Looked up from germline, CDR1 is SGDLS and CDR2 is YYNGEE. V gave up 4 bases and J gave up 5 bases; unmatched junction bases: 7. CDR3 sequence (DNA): TGTGCCAGCAGCCCTTGGACAGGGCGATATGGCTACACCTTC. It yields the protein CASSPWTGRYGYTF.

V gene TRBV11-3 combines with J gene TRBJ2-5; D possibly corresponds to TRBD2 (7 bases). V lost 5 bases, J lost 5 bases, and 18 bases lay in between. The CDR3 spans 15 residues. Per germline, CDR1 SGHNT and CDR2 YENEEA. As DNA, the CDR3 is TGTGCCAGCAGCCGCCTCGGGACGGGGGGCGAGACCCAGTACTTC. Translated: CASSRLGTGGETQYF. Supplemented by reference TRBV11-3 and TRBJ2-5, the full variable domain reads EAGVVQSPRYKIIEKKQPVAFWCNPISGHNTLYWYLQNLGQGPELLIRYENEEAVDDSQLPKDRFSAERLKGVDSTLKIQPAELGDSAVYLCASSRLGTGGETQYFGPGTRLLVL.

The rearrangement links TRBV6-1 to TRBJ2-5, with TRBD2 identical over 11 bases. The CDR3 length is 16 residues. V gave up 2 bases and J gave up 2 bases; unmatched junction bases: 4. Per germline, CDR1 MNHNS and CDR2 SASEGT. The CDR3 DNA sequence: TGTGCCAGCAGTGAAATGGTAGCGGGGGGGCAAGAGACCCAGTACTTC. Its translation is CASSEMVAGGQETQYF.

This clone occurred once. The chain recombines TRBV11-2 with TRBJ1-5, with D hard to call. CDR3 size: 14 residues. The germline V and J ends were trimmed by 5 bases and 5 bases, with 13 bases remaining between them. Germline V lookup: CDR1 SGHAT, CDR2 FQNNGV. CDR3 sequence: CASSPAPLDQPQHF. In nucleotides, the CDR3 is TGTGCCAGCAGCCCAGCGCCCCTTGATCAGCCCCAGCATTTT. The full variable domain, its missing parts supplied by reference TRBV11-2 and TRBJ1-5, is EAGVAQSPRYKIIEKRQSVAFWCNPISGHATLYWYQQILGQGPKLLIQFQNNGVVDDSQLPKDRFSAERLKGVDSTLKIQPAKLEDSAVYLCASSPAPLDQPQHFGDGTRLSIL.

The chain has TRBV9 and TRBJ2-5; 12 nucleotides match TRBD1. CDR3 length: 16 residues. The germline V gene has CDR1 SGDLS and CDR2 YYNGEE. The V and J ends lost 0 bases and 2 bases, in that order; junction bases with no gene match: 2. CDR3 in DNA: TGTGCCAGCAGCGTAGTGGGACAGGGGGCGCAAGAGACCCAGTACTTC. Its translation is CASSVVGQGAQETQYF.

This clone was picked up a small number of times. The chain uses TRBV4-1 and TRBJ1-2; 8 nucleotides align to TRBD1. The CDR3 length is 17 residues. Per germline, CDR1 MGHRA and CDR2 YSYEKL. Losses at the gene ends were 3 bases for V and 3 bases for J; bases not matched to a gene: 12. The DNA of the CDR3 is TGCGCCAGCAGCCATCCAAGCACAGGGGGGCAACACTATGGCTACACCTTC. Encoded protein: CASSHPSTGGQHYGYTF.

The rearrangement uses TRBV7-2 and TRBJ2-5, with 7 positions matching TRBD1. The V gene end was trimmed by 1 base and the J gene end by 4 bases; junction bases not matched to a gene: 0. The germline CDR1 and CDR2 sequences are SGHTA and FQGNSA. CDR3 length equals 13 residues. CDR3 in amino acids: CASSLDRGETQYF. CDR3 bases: TGTGCCAGCAGCTTAGACAGGGGAGAGACCCAGTACTTC.

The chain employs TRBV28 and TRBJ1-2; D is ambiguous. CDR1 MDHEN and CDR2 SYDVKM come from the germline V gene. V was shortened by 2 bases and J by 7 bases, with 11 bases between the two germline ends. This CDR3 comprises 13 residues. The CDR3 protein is CASSLQTSGGYTF. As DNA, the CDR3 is TGTGCCAGCAGTTTACAAACCTCGGGTGGCTACACCTTC.

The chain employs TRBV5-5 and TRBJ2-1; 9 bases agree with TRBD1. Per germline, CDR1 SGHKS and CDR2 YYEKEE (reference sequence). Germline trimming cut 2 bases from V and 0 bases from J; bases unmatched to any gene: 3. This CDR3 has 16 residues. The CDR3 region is CASSLTGGPSYNEQFF. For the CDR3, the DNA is TGTGCCAGCAGCTTAACAGGGGGCCCCTCCTACAATGAGCAGTTCTTC.

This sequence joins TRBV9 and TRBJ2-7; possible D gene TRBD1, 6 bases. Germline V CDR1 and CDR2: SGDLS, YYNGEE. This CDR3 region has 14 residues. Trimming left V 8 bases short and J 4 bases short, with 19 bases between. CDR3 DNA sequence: TGTGCCAGACCACCGGGACAAGGAGTTTACGAGCAGTACTTC. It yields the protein CARPPGQGVYEQYF.

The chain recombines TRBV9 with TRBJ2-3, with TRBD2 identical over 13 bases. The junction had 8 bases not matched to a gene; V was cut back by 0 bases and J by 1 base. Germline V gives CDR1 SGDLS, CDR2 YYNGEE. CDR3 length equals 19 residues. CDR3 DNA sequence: TGTGCCAGCAGCGTAGCAGGGACTAGCGGGATAAAACGCACAGATACGCAGTATTTT. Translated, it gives CASSVAGTSGIKRTDTQYF.

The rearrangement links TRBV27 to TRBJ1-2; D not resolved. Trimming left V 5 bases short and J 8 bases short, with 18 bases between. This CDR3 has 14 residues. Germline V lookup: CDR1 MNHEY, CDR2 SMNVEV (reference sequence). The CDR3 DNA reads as TGTGCCAGCAGTCCCGGGTGGGTTGGCCGAGGCTACACCTTC. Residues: CASSPGWVGRGYTF.

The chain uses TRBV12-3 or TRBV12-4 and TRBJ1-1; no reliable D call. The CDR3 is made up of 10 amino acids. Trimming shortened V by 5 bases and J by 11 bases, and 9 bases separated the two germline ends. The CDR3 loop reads CASSTRRAFF. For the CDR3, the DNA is TGTGCCAGCAGTACTAGGCGGGCTTTCTTT.

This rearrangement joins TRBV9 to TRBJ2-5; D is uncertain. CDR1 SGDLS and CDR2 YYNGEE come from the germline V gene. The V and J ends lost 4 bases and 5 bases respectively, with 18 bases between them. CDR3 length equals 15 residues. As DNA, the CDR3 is TGTGCCAGCAGCCCCCGTACTATGGCCGCGGAGACCCAGTACTTC. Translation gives CASSPRTMAAETQYF.

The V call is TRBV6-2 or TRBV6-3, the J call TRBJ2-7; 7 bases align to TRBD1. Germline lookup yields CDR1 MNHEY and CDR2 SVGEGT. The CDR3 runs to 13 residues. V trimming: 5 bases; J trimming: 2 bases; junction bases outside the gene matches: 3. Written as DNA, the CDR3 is TGTGCCAGCAGTCGGGACAGACCCTACGAGCAGTACTTC. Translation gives CASSRDRPYEQYF.

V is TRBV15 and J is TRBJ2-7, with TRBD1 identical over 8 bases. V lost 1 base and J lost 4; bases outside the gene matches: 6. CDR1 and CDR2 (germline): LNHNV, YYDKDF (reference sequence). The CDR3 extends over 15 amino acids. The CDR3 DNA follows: TGTGCCACCAGCAGAGGTGAGACAGGGGAGTACGAGCAGTACTTC. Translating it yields CATSRGETGEYEQYF.